These 26 T cell receptor beta chains were sequenced from one sample in a study of blood T cell repertoires in COVID-19. TCRdb's copy holds only in-frame clones and misses some; the assay was immunoSEQ multiplex PCR. The sample shows about 160,000 clones, about 86% of them seen only once. The sequenced sample was peripheral blood. The receptors originated from a man between 50 and 59 years old with active or convalescent COVID-19.

The V and J genes are TRBV24-1 and TRBJ2-2; 10 bases align to TRBD2. The CDR3 sequence is 17 residues long. Germline V gives CDR1 KGHDR, CDR2 SFDVKD. Losses at the gene ends were 3 bases for V and 3 bases for J; bases not matched to a gene: 6. The CDR3 loop is CATSDPSGSFYTGELFF. CDR3 DNA sequence: TGTGCCACCAGTGATCCTAGCGGGAGCTTTTACACCGGGGAGCTGTTTTTT.

The chain employs TRBV18 and TRBJ1-5, with D possibly TRBD1 on 5 matching bases. The CDR3 totals 16 residues. The V gene's germline CDR1 is KGHSH and CDR2 LQKENI. V was trimmed by 2 bases and J by 2 bases, leaving 13 bases between them. CDR3 amino acids: CASSPIGAAGNQPQHF. The CDR3 DNA reads TGTGCCAGCTCACCAATAGGGGCGGCAGGCAATCAGCCCCAGCATTTT.

The chain recombines TRBV24-1 with TRBJ2-3; 12 bases map to TRBD1. CDR3 length: 17 residues. The ends lost 4 bases at V and 7 bases at J; junction bases unmatched: 11. From germline, CDR1 is KGHDR and CDR2 SFDVKD. This CDR3 reads CATSDQGQGASPHTQYF. The CDR3 DNA is TGTGCCACCAGTGACCAGGGACAGGGGGCTTCACCTCATACGCAGTATTTT.

The genes are TRBV5-6 and TRBJ2-5; possible D gene TRBD1, 6 bases. The CDR3 consists of 14 residues. V dropped 2 bases and J dropped 3 bases, with 11 bases sitting between them. In germline, CDR1 is SGHDT, CDR2 YYEEEE. The CDR3 sequence: CASSFRPGEETQYF. In nucleotides, the CDR3 is TGTGCCAGCAGCTTTCGGCCAGGGGAAGAGACCCAGTACTTC.

The chain couples TRBV11-1 to TRBJ1-2, with D possibly TRBD1 on 5 matching bases. The germline gives CDR1 SGHAT, CDR2 FQDESV (reference sequence). CDR3 length: 15 residues. V dropped 5 bases and J dropped 8 bases, with 21 bases sitting between them. The CDR3 loop reads CASSSRAGSSSGYTF. The CDR3 bases are TGTGCCAGCAGCAGCCGGGCAGGGTCCTCGTCGGGCTACACCTTC.

This chain uses TRBV6-5 with TRBJ1-6; 12 bases align to TRBD1. CDR1 is MNHEY, CDR2 SVGAGI, per germline. V lost 7 bases, J lost 12 bases, and 7 bases stayed unmatched. The CDR3 is 14 residues long. Here the CDR3 reads CASNTRDRGQPLHF. The CDR3 nucleotides are TGTGCCAGCAATACCCGGGACAGGGGGCAACCCCTCCACTTT.

V and J are TRBV7-6 and TRBJ2-2; TRBD2 aligns across 8 bases. V lost 5 bases, J lost 1 base, and 6 bases stayed unmatched. Looked up from germline, CDR1 is SGHVS and CDR2 is FNYEAQ. The length of the CDR3 is 16 residues. In DNA, the CDR3 is TGTGCCAGCAGCATTTTGGGACTAGAGAACACCGGGGAGCTGTTTTTT. Encoded protein: CASSILGLENTGELFF. The variable domain in full, completed from reference TRBV7-6 and TRBJ2-2, reads GAGVSQSPRYKVTKRGQDVALRCDPISGHVSLYWYRQALGQGPEFLTYFNYEAQQDKSGLPNDRFSAERPEGSISTLTIQRTEQRDSAMYRCASSILGLENTGELFFGEGSRLTVL.

The J gene is TRBJ1-5, the V gene TRBV6-2 or TRBV6-3; a weak D match, TRBD1 (5 bases). The CDR3 has 16 residues. Looked up from germline, CDR1 is MNHEY and CDR2 is SVGEGT. V lost 8 bases and J lost 6, with 23 bases in between. CDR3 sequence reads: CASRPGGVRSLQPQHF. In DNA, the CDR3 is TGTGCCAGCCGCCCCGGGGGAGTCCGAAGCCTTCAGCCCCAGCATTTT.

This clone was seen a handful of times. The chain is built from TRBV27 and TRBJ1-2; D possibly corresponds to TRBD1 (6 bases). The CDR3 has 15 residues. V lost 5 bases to trimming and J lost 2 bases, with 15 bases between them. Per germline, CDR1 MNHEY and CDR2 SMNVEV (reference sequence). CDR3 DNA: TGTGCCAGCAGTCCGAGGGGGGGGATGAACTATGGCTACACCTTC. It codes for CASSPRGGMNYGYTF.

This chain connects TRBV5-6 to TRBJ2-2, with D tentatively TRBD1 (6 bases). V was trimmed by 2 bases and J by 5 bases, leaving 10 bases between them. The CDR3 covers 14 residues. Germline CDR1 SGHDT, CDR2 YYEEEE. DNA of the CDR3: TGTGCCAGCAGCTTAGGGGGTTGGACCGGGGAGCTGTTTTTT. Its translation: CASSLGGWTGELFF.

This clone appeared once. Sequence at one end of the junction differs from germline and may be a read error. This chain links TRBV7-7 with TRBJ2-2, with D possibly being TRBD1 (5 bases). CDR3 length equals 15 residues. Looked up from germline, CDR1 is SSHAT and CDR2 is FNYEAQ (reference sequence). The CDR3: CASSSATVSTGELFF. The CDR3, as DNA: TGTGCTAGCAGCTCTGCGACAGTGTCCACCGGGGAGCTGTTTTTT.

The CDR3 sequence is CASSFSGGHQPQHF. CDR3 sequence (DNA): TGTGCCAGCAGCTTTTCAGGGGGCCATCAGCCCCAGCATTTT. V usage is TRBV7-2 and J usage is TRBJ1-5, with 8 bases matching TRBD1. The CDR3 has 14 amino acids. After removal of 3 bases from V and 5 bases from J, the junction contained 3 bases not matched to a gene. Germline V gene lookup returns CDR1 SGHTA and CDR2 FQGNSA.

The CDR3 sequence is CASSYSNPGGYEAFF. CDR3 sequence (DNA): TGTGCCAGCAGTTACTCGAACCCGGGGGGTTATGAAGCTTTCTTT. The chain employs TRBV6-5 and TRBJ1-1, with D maybe TRBD1 (5 bases). The CDR3 sequence is 15 residues long. V lost 0 bases, J lost 7 bases, and 15 bases lay in between. The germline CDR1 and CDR2 sequences are MNHEY and SVGAGI.

The rearrangement uses TRBV3-1 (or the pseudogene TRBV3-2) and TRBJ2-7; D unresolved. V was trimmed by 3 bases and J by 6 bases, leaving 15 bases between them. Germline CDR1 is LGHDT and CDR2 is YNNKEL (reference sequence). The CDR3 totals 14 residues. The CDR3, as DNA: TGTGCCAGCAGCCACCTGAACCGGAGAGGCGAGCAGTACTTC. Residues: CASSHLNRRGEQYF.

This rearrangement joins TRBV15 to TRBJ2-2; possible D gene TRBD2, 6 bases. CDR1 and CDR2 (germline): LNHNV, YYDKDF (reference sequence). The germline V and J ends were trimmed by 0 bases and 5 bases, with 13 bases remaining between them. This CDR3 contains 16 residues. CDR3 loop: CATSRDPGRGTGELFF. CDR3 sequence (DNA): TGTGCCACCAGCAGAGATCCCGGGAGAGGGACCGGGGAGCTGTTTTTT.

This clone was counted between two and nine times. The chain employs TRBV4-1 and TRBJ2-2; unclear D gene. This CDR3 comprises 16 residues. The germline V gene encodes CDR1 MGHRA and CDR2 YSYEKL. V lost 0 bases and J lost 7, with 15 bases in between. The CDR3 here is CASSQDLSRQSGELFF. The CDR3 nucleotides are TGCGCCAGCAGCCAAGATTTATCCAGGCAGAGCGGGGAGCTGTTTTTT.

The chain carries TRBV6-5 and TRBJ1-5; 9 nucleotides align to TRBD1. The germline gives CDR1 MNHEY, CDR2 SVGAGI. The trim removed 6 bases at V and 7 bases at J, leaving 4 bases unmatched. The CDR3 contains 13 residues. CDR3 region: CASRHRGQQPQHF. CDR3 DNA sequence: TGTGCCAGCAGACACAGGGGGCAGCAGCCCCAGCATTTT.

This clone was detected once. The CDR3 DNA reads TGTGCCAGCAGCCCCCTAATTAGCGGGAGGACTAACAATGAGCAGTTCTTC. This translates into CASSPLISGRTNNEQFF. V is TRBV11-2 and J is TRBJ2-1; the match to TRBD2 covers 10 bases. CDR3 length equals 17 residues. CDR1 SGHAT and CDR2 FQNNGV come from the germline V gene. V dropped 5 bases and J dropped 5; count of bases not matched to a gene: 12.

This sequence joins TRBV11-3 and TRBJ1-1; no definite D call. The CDR3 totals 12 residues. The germline V gene has CDR1 SGHNT and CDR2 YENEEA. V lost 3 bases to trimming and J lost 5 bases, with 7 bases between them. The CDR3 DNA sequence: TGTGCCAGCAGCTTGCGGGTTACTGAAGCTTTCTTT. This gives the protein CASSLRVTEAFF.

The chain joins TRBV10-3 to TRBJ2-3, with 9 bases identical to TRBD2. J was trimmed by 5 bases and V by 10 bases; bases with no gene match: 7. CDR1 and CDR2 (germline): ENHRY, SYGVKD. The CDR3 sequence is 13 residues long. In DNA, the CDR3 is TGTGCCACTCGAGCGGGGGGTATAGATACGCAGTATTTT. This sequence encodes CATRAGGIDTQYF.

This chain links TRBV27 with TRBJ1-1, with TRBD1 matching 8 bases. Germline V gene sequence: CDR1 MNHEY, CDR2 SMNVEV (reference sequence). The CDR3 spans 15 residues. With V trimmed by 6 bases and J by 6 bases, 12 bases remained unmatched. For the CDR3, the DNA is TGTGCCAGCAGCTACAAAGGGACAGGAGTTTCTGAAGCTTTCTTT. Its translation: CASSYKGTGVSEAFF.

This chain links TRBV7-6 with TRBJ2-1; 9 bases are a match to TRBD2. V lost 0 bases to trimming and J lost 10 bases; unmatched junction nucleotides: 7. CDR1 and CDR2 from the germline V gene are SGHVS and FNYEAQ. The length of the CDR3 is 15 residues. The CDR3 loop reads CASSLAAGGLLEQFF. The CDR3 coding sequence is TGTGCCAGCAGCTTAGCGGCGGGAGGGCTTCTCGAGCAGTTCTTC.

The chain uses TRBV18 and TRBJ2-7, with 7 bases matching TRBD1. Germline CDR1 KGHSH, CDR2 LQKENI. The CDR3 has 13 amino acids. V lost 4 bases, J lost 2 bases, and 2 bases stayed unmatched. The CDR3 DNA reads as TGTGCCAGCTCACGGGACAGCACCTACGAGCAGTACTTC. It translates to CASSRDSTYEQYF.

This sequence joins TRBV5-1 and TRBJ1-1, with 7 bases lining up with TRBD1. The germline CDR1 and CDR2 sequences are SGHRS and YFSETQ. Losses at the gene ends were 0 bases for V and 0 bases for J; bases not matched to a gene: 2. The CDR3 has 15 residues. The CDR3, as DNA: TGCGCCAGCAGCTTGGGACAGGGCCTGAACACTGAAGCTTTCTTT. Protein: CASSLGQGLNTEAFF. Based on the CDR3 plus reference TRBV5-1 and TRBJ1-1, the full variable domain is KAGVTQTPRYLIKTRGQQVTLSCSPISGHRSVSWYQQTPGQGLQFLFEYFSETQRNKGNFPGRFSGRQFSNSRSEMNVSTLELGDSALYLCASSLGQGLNTEAFFGQGTRLTVV.

This chain joins TRBV20-1 and TRBJ2-7; D not certain. CDR3 length: 11 residues. With 6 bases removed from V and 5 bases from J, the gap between germline ends came to 11 bases. Looked up from germline, CDR1 is DFQATT and CDR2 is SNEGSKA (reference sequence). The CDR3: CSAILRDEQYF. CDR3 nucleotide sequence: TGCAGTGCCATCCTCCGGGACGAGCAGTACTTC.

The rearrangement joins TRBV6-5 to TRBJ1-6, with 8 positions matching TRBD1. Germline loops: CDR1 MNHEY, CDR2 SVGAGI. Trimming cost V 6 bases and J 10 bases; bases outside gene matches: 11. The length of the CDR3 is 15 residues. The DNA for the CDR3 is TGTGCCAGCAGGCACAGGGGGAACGTAGGATCACCCCTCCACTTT. It yields the protein CASRHRGNVGSPLHF.